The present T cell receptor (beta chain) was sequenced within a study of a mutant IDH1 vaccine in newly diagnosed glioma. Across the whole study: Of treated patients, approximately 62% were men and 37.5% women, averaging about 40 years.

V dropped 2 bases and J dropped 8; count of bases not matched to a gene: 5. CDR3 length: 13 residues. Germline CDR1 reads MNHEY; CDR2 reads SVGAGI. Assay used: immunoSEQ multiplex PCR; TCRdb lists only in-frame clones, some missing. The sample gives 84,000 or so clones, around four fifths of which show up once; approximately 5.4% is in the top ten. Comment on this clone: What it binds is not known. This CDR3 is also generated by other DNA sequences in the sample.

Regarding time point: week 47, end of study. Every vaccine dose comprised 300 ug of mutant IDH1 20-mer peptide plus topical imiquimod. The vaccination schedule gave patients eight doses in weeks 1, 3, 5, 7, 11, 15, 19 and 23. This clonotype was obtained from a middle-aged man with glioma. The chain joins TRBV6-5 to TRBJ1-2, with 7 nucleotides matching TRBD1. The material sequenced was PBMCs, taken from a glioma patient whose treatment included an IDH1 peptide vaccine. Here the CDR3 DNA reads TGTGCCAGCAGTTACCGACAGGGAGGGGGCTACACCTTC. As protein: CASSYRQGGGYTF.